The clone carrying this T cell receptor (beta chain) was seen repeatedly, ten times or more. Its specificity is not known. This specimen comes from a study of T cell repertoires in cytomegalovirus infection. Study findings and constraints: Predominance within the ex vivo response was attributable to HLA-C-restricted CMV-specific TCR beta clonotypes.

Via MiXCR, TCRdb re-called the reads, giving one row per CDR3 protein. The sample includes approximately 73,000 distinct CDR3 sequences, 40% seen only once; the top ten take 90% to 95%. The CDR3 has 17 residues. In germline, CDR1 is SEHNR, CDR2 FQNEAQ (reference sequence). V lost 4 bases, J lost 10 bases, and 19 bases stayed unmatched. The sample was CD8+ T cells from cultured PBMCs, taken from culture after CMV antigen stimulation. The chain combines TRBV7-9 with TRBJ2-1, with TRBD1 matching 7 bases. The sequence was obtained from a human donor in good health (CMV status not recorded). Some clones in this sample may be carry-over from other donors' samples. The CDR3 loop reads CASSSRFEGAFEMEQFF. DNA for the CDR3: TGTGCCAGCAGCTCCCGATTCGAGGGGGCCTTTGAAATGGAGCAGTTCTTC.